These T cell receptor beta chains were read from a single sample in a study of blood T cell repertoires in COVID-19. Some clones are missing from TCRdb's copy, which holds only in-frame ones; the method was immunoSEQ multiplex PCR. The top ten clones hold 8.5% to 9% of a sample with 270,000 or so clones, roughly 86% of them seen once. Specimen: peripheral blood. The receptors come from a man aged 35 to 55 with active or convalescent COVID-19. Both conserved end residues are part of each CDR3. D genes are given only for firm matches. Size tells how often a clone was seen (once, few, many) or the class of an expanded clone, and some rows leave it out.

J: TRBJ2-7; V: TRBV19; D: TRBD2; size: .; CDR3: CASSIRRGGSYEQYF; DNA: TGTGCCAGTAGTATACGGCGGGGGGGTAGCTACGAGCAGTACTTC
J: TRBJ1-5; V: TRBV4-2; D: TRBD1; size: .; CDR3: CASSGDRGGDQPQHF; DNA: TGTGCCAGCAGCGGAGACAGGGGGGGAGATCAGCCCCAGCATTTT
J: TRBJ1-4; V: TRBV27; D: TRBD1; size: .; CDR3: CASSPGTGKGEKLFF; DNA: TGTGCCAGCAGTCCCGGGACAGGGAAGGGTGAAAAACTGTTTTTT
J: TRBJ2-3; V: TRBV9; D: .; size: once; CDR3: CASSDRGDTQYF; DNA: TGTGCCAGCAGCGACCGGGGGGATACGCAGTATTTT
J: TRBJ2-5; V: TRBV1; D: .; size: .; CDR3: CTSSQISTSAYQETQYF; DNA: TGCACCAGCAGCCAAATCTCCACTAGCGCTTACCAAGAGACCCAGTACTTC
J: TRBJ1-6; V: TRBV6-5; D: TRBD1; size: .; CDR3: CAVRDRTNSPLHF; DNA: TGTGCCGTAAGGGACAGGACTAATTCACCCCTCCACTTT
J: TRBJ1-2; V: TRBV9; D: TRBD1; size: .; CDR3: CASSARGDSPGYGYTF; DNA: TGTGCCAGCAGCGCGAGGGGGGACAGCCCGGGCTATGGCTACACCTTC
J: TRBJ2-5; V: TRBV19; D: .; size: .; CDR3: CASSIGLAAPGETQYF; DNA: TGTGCCAGTAGTATAGGATTAGCGGCCCCAGGAGAGACCCAGTACTTC
J: TRBJ2-3; V: TRBV5-4; D: TRBD2; size: .; CDR3: CASRLAGNTQYF; DNA: TGTGCCAGCAGGCTAGCGGGAAATACGCAGTATTTT
J: TRBJ1-1; V: TRBV28; D: TRBD1; size: .; CDR3: CASRTGAPDTEAFF; DNA: TGTGCCAGCAGAACAGGGGCCCCGGACACTGAAGCTTTCTTT
J: TRBJ2-1; V: TRBV20-1; D: TRBD2; size: .; CDR3: CSASPRGGARSLDEQFF; DNA: TGCAGTGCTAGTCCCCGGGGGGGGGCTAGGTCTCTCGATGAGCAGTTCTTC
J: TRBJ2-7; V: TRBV7-2; D: TRBD2; size: .; CDR3: CASSPRYVAGAYEQYF; DNA: TGTGCCAGCAGCCCGAGATATGTAGCGGGAGCCTACGAGCAGTACTTC
J: TRBJ2-7; V: TRBV19; D: TRBD2; size: few; CDR3: CASSIDGGGFPYEQYF; DNA: TGTGCCAGTAGTATAGATGGCGGGGGTTTCCCCTACGAGCAGTACTTC
J: TRBJ1-2; V: TRBV5-6; D: .; size: .; CDR3: CASSFGGGVYTF; DNA: TGTGCCAGCAGCTTCGGCGGAGGGGTCTACACCTTC
J: TRBJ2-7; V: TRBV12-3/TRBV12-4; D: TRBD2; size: many; CDR3: CASSLGGSYEQYF; DNA: TGTGCCAGCAGTTTAGGCGGGAGCTACGAGCAGTACTTC
J: TRBJ1-6; V: TRBV9; D: TRBD1; size: .; CDR3: CASSARQGPSPLHF; DNA: TGTGCCAGCAGCGCCAGACAGGGACCTTCACCCCTCCACTTT
J: TRBJ2-1; V: TRBV19; D: .; size: .; CDR3: CASRSGFNEQFF; DNA: TGTGCCAGTAGATCGGGGTTCAATGAGCAGTTCTTC
J: TRBJ2-2; V: TRBV10-3; D: TRBD1; size: .; CDR3: CAITTGTGDTGELFF; DNA: TGTGCCATCACCACCGGGACAGGGGACACCGGGGAGCTGTTTTTT
J: TRBJ1-2; V: TRBV6-5; D: .; size: .; CDR3: CASSYSRSGLDGYTF; DNA: TGTGCCAGCAGTTACTCTAGGTCGGGTTTGGATGGCTACACCTTC
J: TRBJ2-1; V: TRBV7-3; D: TRBD2; size: .; CDR3: CASSPQGEVAGNNEQFF; DNA: TGTGCCAGCAGCCCCCAGGGTGAAGTAGCGGGGAACAATGAGCAGTTCTTC
J: TRBJ1-1; V: TRBV30; D: .; size: few; CDR3: CAWSGSRGYTEAFF; DNA: TGTGCCTGGAGTGGCTCCAGGGGCTACACTGAAGCTTTCTTT
J: TRBJ2-7; V: TRBV5-1; D: TRBD1; size: few; CDR3: CASSLAPGQGYEQYF; DNA: TGCGCCAGCAGCTTGGCCCCGGGACAGGGCTACGAGCAGTACTTC
J: TRBJ1-1; V: TRBV6-5; D: .; size: few; CDR3: CASSQTTGNTEAFF; DNA: TGTGCCAGCAGTCAAACGACAGGGAACACTGAAGCTTTCTTT
J: TRBJ2-2; V: TRBV5-1; D: TRBD1; size: .; CDR3: CASSAGTGNTGELFF; DNA: TGCGCCAGCAGCGCCGGGACAGGGAACACCGGGGAGCTGTTTTTT
J: TRBJ2-2; V: TRBV19; D: .; size: .; CDR3: CASSMRADGELFF; DNA: TGTGCCAGTAGTATGAGGGCGGACGGGGAGCTGTTTTTT
J: TRBJ1-2; V: TRBV7-8; D: TRBD1; size: .; CDR3: CASSSRDRGGYTF; DNA: TGTGCCAGCAGCTCCCGGGACAGAGGTGGCTACACCTTC
J: TRBJ1-4; V: TRBV5-5; D: .; size: .; CDR3: CASSSREGEKLFF; DNA: TGTGCCAGCAGTAGCAGGGAAGGGGAAAAACTGTTTTTT
J: TRBJ2-3; V: TRBV28; D: TRBD2; size: few; CDR3: CASSQDSGGRDTQYF; DNA: TGTGCCAGCAGTCAAGACAGCGGGGGTCGAGATACGCAGTATTTT
J: TRBJ2-7; V: TRBV11-2; D: TRBD1; size: .; CDR3: CASKQGYEQYF; DNA: TGTGCCAGCAAACAGGGGTACGAGCAGTACTTC
J: TRBJ2-1; V: TRBV11-2; D: .; size: .; CDR3: CASSSTGTRYNEQFF; DNA: TGTGCCAGCAGCTCAACCGGGACAAGGTACAATGAGCAGTTCTTC